This TCR beta chain was captured by sequencing in a study of T-cell memory formation after mild COVID-19. For the study at large: Clusters of TCRs were largely donor specific. Regarding the study as a whole: Among contracting clones, CD4+ were mainly CM/EM and CD8+ enriched in EMRA. Several responding clones turned up in pre-infection memory, indicating that cross-reactive memory may have taken part.

Constant-segment-primed 5'RACE gave TCR alpha and TCR beta cDNA libraries with sample barcodes and UMIs. Each CDR3 protein is one row after TCRdb ran MiXCR on the 5' RACE reads. The sample has a few hundred thousand distinct CDR3 sequences; under 20% are singletons. This clonotype was seen more than once but under ten times. The antigen is not known. The sequence derives from a man aged 18 to 29 who had mild COVID-19 (a few samples of this study predate the infection). Cell type and time point are not known. The material sequenced was PBMCs or a T cell subset sorted from them (not recorded which).

CDR3 protein: CASSVEASNYGYTF. In DNA form, the CDR3 reads TGTGCCAGCAGCGTAGAAGCGTCTAACTATGGCTACACCTTC. V and J are TRBV9 and TRBJ1-2; the D is unclear. CDR3 length equals 14 residues. Per the germline V gene, CDR1 is SGDLS and CDR2 is YYNGEE. Between the trimmed V and J ends, which lost 0 bases and 0 bases, there was a span of 6 bases.